These T cell receptor beta chains were read from a single sample in a study of shared clonotypes between healthy human individuals. Clones were read by immunoSEQ multiplex PCR, and TCRdb kept only the in-frame ones, dropping some. The table records over 2,000,000 clones, around 93% of them present only once. The sequenced material came from naive CD8+ T cells from PBMCs. These receptors were obtained from a man aged 18 to 30 in good health. Some clones in this sample may be carry-over from other donors' samples. Both conserved end residues are part of each CDR3. The D gene is left open where the match is weak. Clone size is stated in some rows and not others, as once, few, many or a class when expanded.

CDR3nt	CDR3aa	abundance	v_gene	j_gene	d_gene
TGCAGCGTTGGTGGTCTACCCTACGAGCAGTACTTC	CSVGGLPYEQYF	NA	TRBV29-1	TRBJ2-7	NA
TGTGCCGGGCGGGGTGTCACTGGAAACACCATATATTTT	CAGRGVTGNTIYF	NA	TRBV7-9	TRBJ1-3	NA
TGTGCCAGCAGCTCCGAAGACCTGACTAGCGGGAGGAGCCACGAGCAGTACTTC	CASSSEDLTSGRSHEQYF	NA	TRBV7-9	TRBJ2-7	TRBD2
TGTGCCAGTACGACAGGGACGAAGGAGCAGTACTTC	CASTTGTKEQYF	NA	TRBV11-2	TRBJ2-7	TRBD1
TGTGCCAGCAGTTACTCAATGTACCTCGTACAAGAGACCCAGTACTTC	CASSYSMYLVQETQYF	NA	TRBV6-5	TRBJ2-5	NA
TGTGCCAGCAGTTTAGATCAGGCCTGGACTGAAGCTTTCTTT	CASSLDQAWTEAFF	NA	TRBV27	TRBJ1-1	NA
TGTGCCAGCAGTCCCAGACAGGGTAGGATTAAGAATCAGCCCCAGCATTTT	CASSPRQGRIKNQPQHF	NA	TRBV28	TRBJ1-5	TRBD1
TGTGCCAGCAGCCAGGACTACGTCCCCGGGGAGCTGTTTTTT	CASSQDYVPGELFF	NA	TRBV7-3	TRBJ2-2	NA
TGTGCCAGCAGCTTCGCTGGAAAAGGCTACGAGCAGTACTTC	CASSFAGKGYEQYF	NA	TRBV13	TRBJ2-7	NA
TGTGCCAGTAGTTATGGACTAGCGGGAGGATACGAGCAGTACTTC	CASSYGLAGGYEQYF	NA	TRBV19	TRBJ2-7	TRBD2
TGTGCCAGCAGTTACGGGGACCGCAATGAGCAGTTCTTC	CASSYGDRNEQFF	NA	TRBV6-5	TRBJ2-1	NA
TGTGCCAGCAGCGTAGCCCCCTCAGGGAACTACGAGCAGTACTTC	CASSVAPSGNYEQYF	NA	TRBV9	TRBJ2-7	NA
TGTGCCAGCAGCTTAGGGATCGGGGGCCGATACGAGCAGTACTTC	CASSLGIGGRYEQYF	NA	TRBV11-2	TRBJ2-7	NA
TGTGCCAGCAGTGCCTGGACTGCACCCTCCTACGAGCAGTACTTC	CASSAWTAPSYEQYF	NA	TRBV6-4	TRBJ2-7	NA
TGTGCCAGCAGCTTGGCGGGTCGGGCAGCTCATAATTCACCCCTCCACTTT	CASSLAGRAAHNSPLHF	once	TRBV5-6	TRBJ1-6	NA
TGTGCCAGCACCGGACGATCGGGACTAGCGGGAGGGCTCACAGATACGCAGTATTTT	CASTGRSGLAGGLTDTQYF	NA	TRBV28	TRBJ2-3	TRBD2
TGTGCCAGCAGTGAGCCGGGACAGGGTTATCCTTTCTCCTACGAGCAGTACTTC	CASSEPGQGYPFSYEQYF	NA	TRBV2	TRBJ2-7	TRBD1
TGTGCCAGCAGTTCCCTCAATTACATTCAGTACTTC	CASSSLNYIQYF	NA	TRBV27	TRBJ2-4	NA
TGTGCCAGCAGCTTGCCTCACAGGGGCCACCGCTACAATGAGCAGTTCTTC	CASSLPHRGHRYNEQFF	NA	TRBV7-9	TRBJ2-1	TRBD1
TGCGCCAGCAGTGAGAGGGGTCTCACTACAGAGCAGTACTTC	CASSERGLTTEQYF	once	TRBV10-2	TRBJ2-5	NA
TGTGCCAGCAGCCAGCTCCGGGTATCGATCTACGAGCAGTACTTC	CASSQLRVSIYEQYF	NA	TRBV14	TRBJ2-7	NA
TGTGCCAGCAGCTCAGGACAGCGACTAGTGTTTTTT	CASSSGQRLVFF	NA	TRBV7-9	TRBJ1-4	NA
TGTGCCAGTAGTATAGTCCCTAGGGAGACCCAGTACTTC	CASSIVPRETQYF	NA	TRBV19	TRBJ2-5	NA
TGTGCCAGCAGCTTAGAGGGTGTAAATGGCTACACCTTC	CASSLEGVNGYTF	NA	TRBV7-8	TRBJ1-2	NA
TGTGCCAGCAACCAAGGGTGGTCCTACAATGAGCAGTTCTTC	CASNQGWSYNEQFF	once	TRBV27	TRBJ2-1	NA
TGTGCCAGCAGCCTGGGACTAAGCAATGAGCAGTTCTTC	CASSLGLSNEQFF	NA	TRBV7-9	TRBJ2-1	TRBD2
TGCGCCAGCATGGATACCGATCTAGCCAAAAACATTCAGTACTTC	CASMDTDLAKNIQYF	NA	TRBV5-1	TRBJ2-4	NA
TGTGCCAGCAGTGAGCTCGACAGTTTGAACACTGAAGCTTTCTTT	CASSELDSLNTEAFF	NA	TRBV25-1	TRBJ1-1	NA
TGTGCCAGCAGTATTAACAGGGTCTCTGAAGCTTTCTTT	CASSINRVSEAFF	NA	TRBV27	TRBJ1-1	NA
TGTGCCAGCAGCTTAGTGGCCAGGGCCTACAATGAGCAGTTCTTC	CASSLVARAYNEQFF	NA	TRBV7-8	TRBJ2-1	NA
TGTGCCAGCAGCTTAATCGGGCGAATGACTAGCGGGAGGGCAAACGTCTACGAGCAGTACTTC	CASSLIGRMTSGRANVYEQYF	once	TRBV7-7	TRBJ2-7	TRBD2
TGTGCCAGCAGCAGTCTAGACAGGGGGATTTACAATGAGCAGTTCTTC	CASSSLDRGIYNEQFF	NA	TRBV11-2	TRBJ2-1	TRBD1
TGCGCCAGCAGCTTGCACCAGTTCTTC	CASSLHQFF	NA	TRBV5-1	TRBJ2-1	NA
TGTGCCAGCAGCATCCCTGTGGGTTATAACCAAGAGACCCAGTACTTC	CASSIPVGYNQETQYF	NA	TRBV7-2	TRBJ2-5	NA
TGTGCCAGCAGCCAGAAGCGGGACCCTCTCACAGATACGCAGTATTTT	CASSQKRDPLTDTQYF	NA	TRBV7-8	TRBJ2-3	TRBD2
TGTGCCAGTGGTTCATGGGGCACTGAAGCTTTCTTT	CASGSWGTEAFF	NA	TRBV27	TRBJ1-1	NA
TGTGCCAGCACCCCTTACGGGGGCGCAAACACTGAAGCCTTCTTT	CASTPYGGANTEAFF	NA	TRBV9	TRBJ1-1	NA
TGTGCCAGCAGTTTCCGGGCCGGGGAGCTGTTTTTT	CASSFRAGELFF	once	TRBV27	TRBJ2-2	NA
TGCAGCGTCTGGAACACTGAAGCTTTCTTT	CSVWNTEAFF	few	TRBV29-1	TRBJ1-1	NA
TGTGCCAGCAGTGAACAGGGAAGAGACACTGAAGCTTTCTTT	CASSEQGRDTEAFF	NA	TRBV25-1	TRBJ1-1	NA
TGTGCCAGCAGCCAAGTAGCGGCGGTCGTCACCGGGGAGCTGTTTTTT	CASSQVAAVVTGELFF	NA	TRBV4-2	TRBJ2-2	NA
TGTGCCAGCAGCTTAGGGACAGAGTGGTACACCTTC	CASSLGTEWYTF	NA	TRBV7-9	TRBJ1-2	NA
TGTGCCAGCAGCCTTAGGACAGGGGAGGCCTTTTACGAGCAGTACTTC	CASSLRTGEAFYEQYF	NA	TRBV7-9	TRBJ2-7	TRBD1
TGCGCCAGCAGCTCAACCCTAGCACAACAAGAGACCCAGTACTTC	CASSSTLAQQETQYF	once	TRBV5-1	TRBJ2-5	NA
TGTGCCAGCAGCTTATCGGGGGAAGCTTTCTTT	CASSLSGEAFF	NA	TRBV7-9	TRBJ1-1	NA
TGTGCCAGCAGTCCAGAGGTAGCGGGAGTCCACACCGGGGAGCTGTTTTTT	CASSPEVAGVHTGELFF	NA	TRBV28	TRBJ2-2	TRBD2
TGTGCCAGCAGGCACAGGCCGGGACACCGAACCTACGAGCAGTACTTC	CASRHRPGHRTYEQYF	NA	TRBV28	TRBJ2-7	NA
TGCGCCAGCAGCCAACAGCCCAGTCAAGAGACCCAGTACTTC	CASSQQPSQETQYF	NA	TRBV4-1	TRBJ2-5	NA
TGTGCCAGCAGCCAAGATCGGAATGTGGGGGAGACCCAGTACTTC	CASSQDRNVGETQYF	NA	TRBV4-2	TRBJ2-5	NA